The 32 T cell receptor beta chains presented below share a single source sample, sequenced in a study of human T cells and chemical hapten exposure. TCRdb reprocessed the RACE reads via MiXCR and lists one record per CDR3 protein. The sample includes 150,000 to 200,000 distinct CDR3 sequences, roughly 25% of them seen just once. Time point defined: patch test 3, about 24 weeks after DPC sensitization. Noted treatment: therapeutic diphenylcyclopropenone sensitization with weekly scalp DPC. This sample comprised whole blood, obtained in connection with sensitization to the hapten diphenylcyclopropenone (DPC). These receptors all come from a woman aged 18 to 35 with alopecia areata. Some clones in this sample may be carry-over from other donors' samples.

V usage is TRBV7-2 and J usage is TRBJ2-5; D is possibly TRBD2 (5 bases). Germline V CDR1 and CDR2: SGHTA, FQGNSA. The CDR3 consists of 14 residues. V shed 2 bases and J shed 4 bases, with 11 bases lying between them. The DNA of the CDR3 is TGTGCCAGCAGCTTACTCGGCGGGCCAGAGACCCAGTACTTC. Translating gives CASSLLGGPETQYF.

Written as DNA, the CDR3 is TGTGCCAGCAGTACTACAGGGAACGACCGCACAGATACGCAGTATTTT. It translates to CASSTTGNDRTDTQYF. The gene calls are TRBV6-5 and TRBJ2-3; possible D gene TRBD1, 6 bases. This CDR3 contains 16 residues. Germline V gene lookup returns CDR1 MNHEY and CDR2 SVGAGI. Trimming pared 5 bases from V and 1 base from J, leaving 16 bases between.

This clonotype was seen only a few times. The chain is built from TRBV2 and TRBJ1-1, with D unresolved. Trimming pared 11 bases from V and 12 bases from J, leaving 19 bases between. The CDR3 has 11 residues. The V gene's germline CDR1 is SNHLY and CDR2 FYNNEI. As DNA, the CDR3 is TGTGCCGGAAAGATTGTGGGCGAATCTTTCTTT. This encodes CAGKIVGESFF.

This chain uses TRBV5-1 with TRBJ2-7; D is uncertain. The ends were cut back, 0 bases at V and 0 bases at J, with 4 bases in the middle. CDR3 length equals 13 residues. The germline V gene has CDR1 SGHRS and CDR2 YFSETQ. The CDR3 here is CASSLVVSYEQYF. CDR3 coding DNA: TGCGCCAGCAGCTTGGTAGTCTCCTACGAGCAGTACTTC.

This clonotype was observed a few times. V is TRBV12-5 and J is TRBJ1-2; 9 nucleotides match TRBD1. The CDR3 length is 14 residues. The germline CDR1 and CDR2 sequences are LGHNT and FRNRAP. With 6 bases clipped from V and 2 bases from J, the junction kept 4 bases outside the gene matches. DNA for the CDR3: TGTGCTAGTGGACGAACAGGGGGCAACTATGGCTACACCTTC. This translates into CASGRTGGNYGYTF.

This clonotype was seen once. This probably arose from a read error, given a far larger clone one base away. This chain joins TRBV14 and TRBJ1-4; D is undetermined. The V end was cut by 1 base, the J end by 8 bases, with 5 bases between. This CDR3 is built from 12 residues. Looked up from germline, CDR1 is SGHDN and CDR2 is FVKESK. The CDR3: CASSQAGEKLFF. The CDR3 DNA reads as TGTGCCAGCAGCCAAGCCGGGGAAAAACTGTTTTTT.

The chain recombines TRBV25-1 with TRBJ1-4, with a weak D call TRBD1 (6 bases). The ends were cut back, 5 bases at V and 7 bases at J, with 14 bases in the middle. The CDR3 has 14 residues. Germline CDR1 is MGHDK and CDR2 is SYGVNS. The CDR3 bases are TGTGCCAGCAGTCTATCACAGGGCGGTGAAAAACTGTTTTTT. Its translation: CASSLSQGGEKLFF. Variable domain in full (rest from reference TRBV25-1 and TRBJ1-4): EADIYQTPRYLVIGTGKKITLECSQTMGHDKMYWYQQDPGMELHLIHYSYGVNSTEKGDLSSESTVSRIRTEHFPLTLESARPSHTSQYLCASSLSQGGEKLFFGSGTQLSVL.

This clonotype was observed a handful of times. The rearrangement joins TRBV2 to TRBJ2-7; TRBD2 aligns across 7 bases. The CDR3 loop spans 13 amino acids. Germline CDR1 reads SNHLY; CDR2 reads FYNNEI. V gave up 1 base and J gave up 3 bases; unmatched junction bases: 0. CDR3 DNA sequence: TGTGCCAGCAGTGAAGAGCGGGGCTACGAGCAGTACTTC. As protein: CASSEERGYEQYF.

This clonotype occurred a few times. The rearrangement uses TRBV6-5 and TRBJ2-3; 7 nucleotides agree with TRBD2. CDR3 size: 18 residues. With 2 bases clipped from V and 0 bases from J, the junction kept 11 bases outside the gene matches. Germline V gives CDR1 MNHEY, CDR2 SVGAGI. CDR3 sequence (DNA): TGTGCCAGCAGTTACCGCGGGGGAGGCGCCTCTAGCACAGATACGCAGTATTTT. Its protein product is CASSYRGGGASSTDTQYF.

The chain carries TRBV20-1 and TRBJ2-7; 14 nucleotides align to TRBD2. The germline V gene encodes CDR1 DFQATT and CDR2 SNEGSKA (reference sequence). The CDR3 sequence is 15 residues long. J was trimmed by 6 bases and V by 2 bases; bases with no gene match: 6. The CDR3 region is CSARHGLAGGLEQYF. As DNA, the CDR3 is TGCAGTGCTAGACACGGACTAGCGGGAGGTCTCGAGCAGTACTTC.

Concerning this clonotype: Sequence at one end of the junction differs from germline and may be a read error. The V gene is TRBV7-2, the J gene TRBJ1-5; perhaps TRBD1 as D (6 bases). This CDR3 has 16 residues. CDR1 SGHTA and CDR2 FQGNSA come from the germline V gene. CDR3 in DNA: TGTGCCAGCAGTTTAGTTCCAGGGGTGGTAGGTCAGCCCCAGCATTTT. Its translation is CASSLVPGVVGQPQHF.

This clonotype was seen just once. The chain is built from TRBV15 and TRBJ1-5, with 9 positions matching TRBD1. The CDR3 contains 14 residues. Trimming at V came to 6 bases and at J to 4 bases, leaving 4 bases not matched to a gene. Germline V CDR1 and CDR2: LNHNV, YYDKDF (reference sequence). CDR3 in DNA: TGTGCCACCAGACAGGGGGCATCAAATCAGCCCCAGCATTTT. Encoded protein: CATRQGASNQPQHF.

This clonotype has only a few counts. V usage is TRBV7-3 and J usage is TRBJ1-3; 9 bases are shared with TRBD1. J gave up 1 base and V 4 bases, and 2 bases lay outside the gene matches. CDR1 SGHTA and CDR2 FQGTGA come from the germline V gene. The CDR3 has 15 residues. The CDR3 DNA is TGTGCCAGCAGCTCGACAGGGGGTTCTGGAAACACCATATATTTT. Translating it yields CASSSTGGSGNTIYF.

The CDR3 region is CSAPGPAAKNIQYF. DNA of the CDR3: TGCAGTGCCCCGGGACCGGCAGCCAAAAACATTCAGTACTTC. The rearrangement links TRBV20-1 to TRBJ2-4; D tentatively fits TRBD1 or TRBD2 (5 bases each). V lost 6 bases to trimming and J lost 0 bases, with 12 bases between them. CDR1 and CDR2 from the germline V gene are DFQATT and SNEGSKA (reference sequence). The CDR3 contains 14 residues.

The CDR3 sequence: CASSLGLAGGRVETQYF. CDR3 DNA: TGTGCCAGCAGCTTAGGACTAGCGGGAGGGCGAGTGGAGACCCAGTACTTC. The chain is built from TRBV7-9 and TRBJ2-5, with 14 bases identical to TRBD2. CDR3 length equals 17 residues. Germline CDR1 SEHNR, CDR2 FQNEAQ (reference sequence). V lost 1 base to trimming and J lost 5 bases; unmatched junction nucleotides: 6.

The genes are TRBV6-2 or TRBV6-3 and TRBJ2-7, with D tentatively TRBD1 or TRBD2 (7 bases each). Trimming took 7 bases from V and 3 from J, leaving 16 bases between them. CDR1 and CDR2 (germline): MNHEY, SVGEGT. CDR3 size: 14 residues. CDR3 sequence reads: CASTSGTAFYEQYF. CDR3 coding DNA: TGTGCCAGCACAAGCGGGACAGCTTTCTACGAGCAGTACTTC.

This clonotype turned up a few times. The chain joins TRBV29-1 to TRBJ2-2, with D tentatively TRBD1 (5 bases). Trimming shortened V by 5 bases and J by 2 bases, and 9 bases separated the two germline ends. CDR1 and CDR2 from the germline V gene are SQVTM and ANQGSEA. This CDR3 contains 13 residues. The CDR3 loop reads CSVLDSNTGELFF. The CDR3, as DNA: TGCAGCGTTCTTGACAGTAACACCGGGGAGCTGTTTTTT.

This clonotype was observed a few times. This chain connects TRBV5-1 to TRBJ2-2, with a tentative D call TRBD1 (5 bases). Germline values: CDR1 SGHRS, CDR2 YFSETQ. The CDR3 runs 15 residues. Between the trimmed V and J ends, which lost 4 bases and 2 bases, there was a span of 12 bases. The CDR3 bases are TGCGCCAGCAGCGACACAGGACCCAACACCGGGGAGCTGTTTTTT. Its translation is CASSDTGPNTGELFF.

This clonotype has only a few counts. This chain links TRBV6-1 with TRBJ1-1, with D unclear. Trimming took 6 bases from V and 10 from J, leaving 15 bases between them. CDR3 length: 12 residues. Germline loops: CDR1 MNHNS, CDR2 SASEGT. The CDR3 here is CASRYFPGGAFF. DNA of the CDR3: TGTGCCAGCAGATATTTCCCCGGAGGAGCTTTCTTT.

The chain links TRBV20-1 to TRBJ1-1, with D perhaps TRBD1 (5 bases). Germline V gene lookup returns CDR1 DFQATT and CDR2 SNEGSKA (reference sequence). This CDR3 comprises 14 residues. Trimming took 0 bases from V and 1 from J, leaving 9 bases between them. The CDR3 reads CSARDGRANTEAFF. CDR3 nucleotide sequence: TGCAGTGCTAGAGATGGCAGGGCGAACACTGAAGCTTTCTTT.

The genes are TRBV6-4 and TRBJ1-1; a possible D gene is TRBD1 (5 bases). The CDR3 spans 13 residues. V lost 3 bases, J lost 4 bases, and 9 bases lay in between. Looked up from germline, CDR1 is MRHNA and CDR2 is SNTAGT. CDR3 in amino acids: CASSEGEGTEAFF. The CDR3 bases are TGTGCCAGCAGTGAAGGGGAGGGCACTGAAGCTTTCTTT.

DNA of the CDR3: TGTGCCAGCAGCCCCTCCGGGACTGTCAATGAGCAGTTCTTC. Residues: CASSPSGTVNEQFF. The rearrangement uses TRBV9 and TRBJ2-1; D possibly corresponds to TRBD2 (6 bases). The V and J ends lost 4 bases and 6 bases respectively, with 14 bases between them. This CDR3 comprises 14 residues. Looked up from germline, CDR1 is SGDLS and CDR2 is YYNGEE.

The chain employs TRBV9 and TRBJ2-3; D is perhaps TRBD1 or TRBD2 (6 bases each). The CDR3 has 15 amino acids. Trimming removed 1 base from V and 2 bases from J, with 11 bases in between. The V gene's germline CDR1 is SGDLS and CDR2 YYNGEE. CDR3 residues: CASSVWGAYTDTQYF. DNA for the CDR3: TGTGCCAGCAGCGTATGGGGGGCCTACACAGATACGCAGTATTTT.

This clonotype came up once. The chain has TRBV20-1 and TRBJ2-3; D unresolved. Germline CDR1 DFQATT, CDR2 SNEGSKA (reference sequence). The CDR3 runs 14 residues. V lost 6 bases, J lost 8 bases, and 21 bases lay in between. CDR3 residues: CSAAARTGRSTQYF. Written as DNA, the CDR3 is TGCAGTGCCGCCGCGAGGACCGGTCGATCTACGCAGTATTTT.

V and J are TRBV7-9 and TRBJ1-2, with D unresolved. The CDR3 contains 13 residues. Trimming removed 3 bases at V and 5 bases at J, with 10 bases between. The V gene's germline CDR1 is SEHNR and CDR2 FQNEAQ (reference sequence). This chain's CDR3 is CASSFPGPYGYTF. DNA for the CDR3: TGTGCCAGCAGCTTTCCGGGCCCATATGGCTACACCTTC.

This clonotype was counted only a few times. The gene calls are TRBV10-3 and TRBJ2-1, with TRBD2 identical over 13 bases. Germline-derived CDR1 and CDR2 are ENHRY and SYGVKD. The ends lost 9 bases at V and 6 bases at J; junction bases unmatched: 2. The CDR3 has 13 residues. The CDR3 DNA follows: TGTGCCATGGGGACTAGCGGGACCAATGAGCAGTTCTTC. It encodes CAMGTSGTNEQFF.

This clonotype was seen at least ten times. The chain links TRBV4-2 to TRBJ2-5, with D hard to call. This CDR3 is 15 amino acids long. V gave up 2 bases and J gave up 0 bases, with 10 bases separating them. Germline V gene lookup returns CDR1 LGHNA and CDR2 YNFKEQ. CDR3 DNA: TGTGCCAGCAGCCAAAGGCAGATATACCAAGAGACCCAGTACTTC. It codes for CASSQRQIYQETQYF.

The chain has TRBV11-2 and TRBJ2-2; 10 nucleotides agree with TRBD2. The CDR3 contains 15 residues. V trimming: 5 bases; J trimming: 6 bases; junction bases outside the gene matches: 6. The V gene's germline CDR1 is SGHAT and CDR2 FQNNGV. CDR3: CASSGSGRRPGELFF. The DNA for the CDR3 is TGTGCCAGCAGCGGTAGCGGGAGGAGGCCCGGGGAGCTGTTTTTT.

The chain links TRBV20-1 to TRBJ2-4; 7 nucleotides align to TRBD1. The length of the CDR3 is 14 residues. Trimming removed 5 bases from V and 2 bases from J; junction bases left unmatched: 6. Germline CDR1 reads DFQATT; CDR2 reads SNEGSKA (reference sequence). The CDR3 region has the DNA TGCAGTGCTTTGGACAGGCCCCCCAAAAACATTCAGTACTTC. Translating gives CSALDRPPKNIQYF.

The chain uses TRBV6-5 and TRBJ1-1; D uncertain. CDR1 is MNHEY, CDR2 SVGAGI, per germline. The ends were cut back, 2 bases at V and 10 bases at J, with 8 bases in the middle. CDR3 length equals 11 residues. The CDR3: CASSYGVRAFF. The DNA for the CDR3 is TGTGCCAGCAGTTACGGGGTAAGAGCTTTCTTT.

As DNA, the CDR3 is TGTGCCAGCAGTTACTCGAGTACTGAAGCTTTCTTT. This translates into CASSYSSTEAFF. This sequence joins TRBV6-6 and TRBJ1-1; D is unclear. Trimming pared 0 bases from V and 5 bases from J, leaving 4 bases between. This CDR3 contains 12 residues. CDR1 is MNHNY, CDR2 SVGAGI, per germline (reference sequence).

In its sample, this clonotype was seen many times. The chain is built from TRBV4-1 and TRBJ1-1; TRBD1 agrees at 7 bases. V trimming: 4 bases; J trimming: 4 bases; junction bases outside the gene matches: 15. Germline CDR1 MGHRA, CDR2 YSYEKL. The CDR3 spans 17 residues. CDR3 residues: CASSRGKTGPDSTEAFF. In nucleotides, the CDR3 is TGCGCCAGCAGCCGAGGAAAGACAGGGCCGGATTCCACTGAAGCTTTCTTT.